This T cell receptor (beta chain) was identified in a study of early stage breast cancer tumors. For the study at large: Twelve of the 16 invasive tumors were ER+, PR+ and HER2-. General study points: Unsorted bulk genomic DNA sequencing lacked pairing and functional marker data. Most shared enriched TCRB sequences were commonly generated ones.

In regard to this clone: The antigen is not known.

There are 14 residues in the CDR3. TCRdb keeps only in-frame clones here, not all; method: immunoSEQ multiplex PCR. This sample carries 9,500 to 11,000 clones, around 75% of them seen once, and the ten largest clones take about 15%. Tumor samples used roughly 20-50 mg of diced tissue. Sequences were obtained from breast tumor tissue. The sequence came from a person in their 70s with breast cancer. V gene TRBV21-1 combines with J gene TRBJ1-1. TRBV21-1 is a listed pseudogene. This CDR3 reads CASSKGEGVAEAFF. The DNA for the CDR3 is TGTGCCAGCAGCAAAGGAGAGGGTGTCGCTGAAGCTTTCTTT.